These 4 T cell receptor beta chains were sequenced from one sample in a study of regulatory T cells in long-lasting Graves disease. Relying on iRepertoire HTBI primers and Arm-PCR of CDR3 regions, the team built TCR beta libraries. TCRdb fed the multiplex PCR reads into MiXCR, producing one record per CDR3 protein. The repertoire includes about 530,000 distinct CDR3 sequences, around 16% of them detected once, and 20% to 25% sits in the top ten. The time point is: newly diagnosed GD, antithyroid drugs for less than 3 months. Extracted PBMC RNA gave rise to the TCR library. These data also formed part of another study, on T cells in Graves' hyperthyroidism and ophthalmopathy.

The material was peripheral blood mononuclear cells (PBMCs), obtained at new diagnosis, from a patient treated with antithyroid drugs. Every receptor here comes from a woman aged 40 to 65 with Graves disease.

As for this clonotype: The likely explanation is a read error, given a far larger clone one base away. Here the CDR3 reads CASSPGEFQETQYF. The CDR3 DNA reads as TGTGCCAGCTCTCCTGGGGAGTTCCAAGAGACCCAGTACTTC. This chain links TRBV12-3 or TRBV12-4 with TRBJ2-1; D perhaps matches TRBD2 (5 bases). The last part of the DNA fits TRBJ2-5 better; the J call may be wrong. CDR3 length equals 14 residues.

Ten or more counts support this clonotype. The CDR3 here is CASSYSYAGPNYGYTF. The CDR3 DNA reads as TGTGCCAGCAGTTACTCGTACGCAGGACCTAACTATGGCTACACCTTC. V and J are TRBV6-5 and TRBJ1-2; no definite D call. The germline V and J ends were trimmed by 0 bases and 0 bases, with 11 bases remaining between them. This CDR3 is 16 amino acids long. Germline CDR1 is MNHEY and CDR2 is SVGAGI.

This clonotype was counted between two and nine times. This chain links TRBV11-2 with TRBJ1-6, with D unclear. Looked up from germline, CDR1 is SGHAT and CDR2 is FQNNGV. The V and J ends lost 4 bases and 0 bases respectively, with 10 bases between them. There are 16 residues in the CDR3. The CDR3 loop reads CASSSPVGSYNSPLHF. As DNA, the CDR3 is TGTGCCAGCAGCTCCCCCGTTGGCTCCTATAATTCACCCCTCCACTTT.

There are many counts of this clonotype. The chain has TRBV2 and TRBJ2-5; D is uncertain. In germline, CDR1 is SNHLY, CDR2 FYNNEI. There are 11 residues in the CDR3. V lost 6 bases, J lost 1 base, and 3 bases lay in between. CDR3 sequence (DNA): TGTGCCAGCAGACCCCAAGAGACCCAGTACTTC. Translated, it gives CASRPQETQYF.